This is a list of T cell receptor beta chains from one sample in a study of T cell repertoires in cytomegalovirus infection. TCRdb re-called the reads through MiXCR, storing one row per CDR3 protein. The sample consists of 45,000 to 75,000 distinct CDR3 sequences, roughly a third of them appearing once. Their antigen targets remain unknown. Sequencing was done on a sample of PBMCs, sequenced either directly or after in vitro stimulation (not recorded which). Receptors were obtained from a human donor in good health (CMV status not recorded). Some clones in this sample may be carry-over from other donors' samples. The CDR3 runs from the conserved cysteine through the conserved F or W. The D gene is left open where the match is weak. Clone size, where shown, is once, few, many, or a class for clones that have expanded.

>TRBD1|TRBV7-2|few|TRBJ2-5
CASSLSGRGRRETQYF
TGTGCCAGCAGCTTAAGTGGCAGGGGGCGCCGAGAGACCCAGTACTTC
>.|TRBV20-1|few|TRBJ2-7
CSARDPWLGGYEQYF
TGCAGTGCTAGAGACCCTTGGTTGGGGGGCTACGAGCAGTACTTC
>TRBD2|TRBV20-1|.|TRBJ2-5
CSAGTSGSVETQYF
TGCAGTGCAGGGACTAGCGGGAGTGTTGAGACCCAGTACTTC
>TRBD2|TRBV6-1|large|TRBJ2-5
CASRNPSGETQYF
TGTGCCAGCAGGAATCCTAGCGGAGAGACCCAGTACTTC
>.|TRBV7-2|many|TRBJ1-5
CASSLVGTETQPQHF
TGTGCCAGCAGCTTAGTAGGTACAGAGACTCAGCCCCAGCATTTT
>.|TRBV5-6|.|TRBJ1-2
CASTLGRGYTF
TGTGCCAGCACCCTTGGACGGGGCTACACCTTC
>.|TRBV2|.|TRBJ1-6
CASRHGNYNSPLHF
TGTGCCAGCAGACACGGCAACTATAATTCACCCCTCCACTTT
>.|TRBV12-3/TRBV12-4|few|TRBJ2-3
CASSPGRRSDTQYF
TGTGCCAGCAGCCCGGGTCGTAGGTCGGATACGCAGTATTTT
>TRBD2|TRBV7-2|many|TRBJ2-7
CASSFQTPGRLAGGPEQYF
TGTGCCAGCAGCTTTCAAACCCCGGGACGACTAGCGGGAGGGCCCGAGCAGTACTTC
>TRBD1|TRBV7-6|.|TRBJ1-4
CASSTGQGSGEKLFF
TGTGCCAGCAGCACAGGACAGGGGAGTGGTGAAAAACTGTTTTTT
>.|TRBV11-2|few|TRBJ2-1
CASSLDKGLYNEQFF
TGTGCCAGCAGCTTAGATAAAGGGCTGTACAATGAGCAGTTCTTC
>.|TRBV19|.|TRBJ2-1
CASSIVSSNEQFF
TGTGCCAGTAGTATTGTTTCTTCGAATGAGCAGTTCTTC
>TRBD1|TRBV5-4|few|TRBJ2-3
CASSLQGVIADTQYF
TGTGCCAGCAGCTTACAGGGGGTGATCGCAGATACGCAGTATTTT
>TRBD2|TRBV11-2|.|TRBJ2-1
CASSISGGEQFF
TGTGCCAGCAGCATTAGCGGGGGCGAGCAGTTCTTC
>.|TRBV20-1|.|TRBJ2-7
CSARSEQYF
TGCAGTGCTAGGTCGGAGCAGTACTTC
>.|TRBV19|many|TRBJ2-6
CASSISSGANVLTF
TGTGCCAGTAGTATCAGCTCTGGGGCCAACGTCCTGACTTTC
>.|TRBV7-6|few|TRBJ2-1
CASDGWSRGYNEQFF
TGTGCCAGCGACGGATGGTCCAGGGGCTACAATGAGCAGTTCTTC
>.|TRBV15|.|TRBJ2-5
CATSRDRGAVETQYF
TGTGCCACCAGCAGAGATCGGGGGGCTGTCGAGACCCAGTACTTC
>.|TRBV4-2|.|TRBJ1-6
CASSQNVRRESPLHF
TGTGCCAGCAGCCAAAACGTAAGGCGTGAGTCACCCCTCCACTTT
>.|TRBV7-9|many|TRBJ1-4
CASSLLAGELFF
TGTGCCAGCAGCCTCCTTGCCGGGGAACTGTTTTTT
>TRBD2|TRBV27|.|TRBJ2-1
CASSSPLAGGGDEQFF
TGTGCCAGCAGTTCCCCCCTAGCGGGAGGCGGGGATGAGCAGTTCTTC
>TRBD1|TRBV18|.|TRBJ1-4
CASSPGTVATNEKLFF
TGTGCCAGCTCACCGGGGACAGTCGCAACTAATGAAAAACTGTTTTTT
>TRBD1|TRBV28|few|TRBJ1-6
CASRPTGGIDSPLHF
TGTGCCAGCAGACCGACAGGGGGCATAGATTCACCCCTCCACTTT
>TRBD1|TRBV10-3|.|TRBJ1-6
CATRKDRVDSPLHF
TGTGCCACCCGGAAGGACAGGGTTGATTCACCCCTCCACTTT
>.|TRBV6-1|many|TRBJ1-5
CASRAYRERGIDSNQPQHF
TGTGCCAGCAGAGCATACAGGGAAAGGGGTATAGATAGCAATCAGCCCCAGCATTTT
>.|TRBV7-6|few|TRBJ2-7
CASSRPSSGEQYF
TGTGCCAGCAGCCGGCCATCATCTGGGGAGCAGTACTTC
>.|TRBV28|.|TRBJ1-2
CASSSRAGYTF
TGTGCCAGCAGTAGCCGGGCTGGCTACACCTTC
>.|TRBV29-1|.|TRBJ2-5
CSVDFPLTETQYF
TGCAGCGTTGATTTTCCACTAACAGAGACCCAGTACTTC
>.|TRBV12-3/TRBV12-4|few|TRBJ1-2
CASSRGGNYGYTF
TGTGCCAGCAGTCGAGGGGGTAACTATGGCTACACCTTC
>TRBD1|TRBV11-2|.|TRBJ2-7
CASSRDRTSQEQYF
TGTGCCAGCAGCAGGGACAGGACCTCTCAAGAGCAGTACTTC
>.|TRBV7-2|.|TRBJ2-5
CASSPNRVRETQYF
TGTGCCAGCAGCCCCAACAGGGTTAGAGAGACCCAGTACTTC
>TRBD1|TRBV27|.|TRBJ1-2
CATWDRADYGYTF
TGTGCCACCTGGGACAGGGCGGACTATGGCTACACCTTC
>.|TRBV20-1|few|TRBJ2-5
CSARDIETQYF
TGCAGTGCTAGGGACATTGAGACCCAGTACTTC
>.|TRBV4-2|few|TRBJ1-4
CASSQGRAGTADEKLFF
TGTGCCAGCAGCCAAGGAAGGGCCGGGACCGCGGATGAAAAACTGTTTTTT